The rows below give T cell receptor beta chains drawn from one sample of a study of CD8 T cells in ankylosing spondylitis. TCRdb reanalysed the 5' RACE reads using MiXCR and keeps one entry per CDR3 protein. The table shows hundreds of thousands of distinct CDR3 sequences, with 15% to 25% occurring only once. Sequencing was performed on blood, either unsorted or a sorted T cell fraction (not recorded which). These receptors all stem from a male donor with ankylosing spondylitis or in good health (not recorded which). Each CDR3 is given with its conserved first and last residue. A D gene is named only where the DNA matches it firmly. Not all rows give a size; the values are once, few, many and, for expanded clones, a class.

>NA|TRBJ2-3|TRBV7-8|TRBD2
CASSLDGQRTSGGTDTQYF
>NA|TRBJ2-5|TRBV5-5|NA
CASSLVTGPETQYF
>NA|TRBJ2-3|TRBV6-5|TRBD1
CASSYRDRGTDTQYF
>NA|TRBJ2-5|TRBV10-3|NA
CAISEAQETQYF
>few|TRBJ2-3|TRBV30|NA
CAWSVGTNTQYF
>NA|TRBJ2-3|TRBV28|TRBD2
CASLTAGGPADTQYF
>few|TRBJ1-3|TRBV10-3|NA
CAISTARASGNTIYF
>NA|TRBJ2-3|TRBV11-2|NA
CASRTMRGRETDTQYF
>many|TRBJ2-1|TRBV14|TRBD2
CASSQDRLAGVDEQFF
>few|TRBJ2-5|TRBV20-1|TRBD2
CSALRLSGGETQYF
>NA|TRBJ2-2|TRBV2|NA
CASSAHGELFF
>few|TRBJ1-1|TRBV29-1|TRBD1
CSGTGLNTEAFF
>NA|TRBJ2-2|TRBV28|TRBD1
CASSSRWDRAGTGELFF
>NA|TRBJ2-3|TRBV28|TRBD2
CASSLSGLAGGTDTQYF
>NA|TRBJ2-3|TRBV24-1|NA
CATSDIGLPGDRTDTQYF
>few|TRBJ2-3|TRBV15|TRBD1
CATSRGQGRRTDTQYF
>many|TRBJ2-3|TRBV5-1|NA
CASSLEAADTQYF
>NA|TRBJ2-1|TRBV2|TRBD2
CASSETRTSGRREQFF
>many|TRBJ2-5|TRBV7-6|NA
CASSLPRGAQETQYF
>NA|TRBJ1-1|TRBV6-5|NA
CASSLGRQQNTEAFF
>NA|TRBJ2-1|TRBV5-6|TRBD2
CASSLVAGGTNEQFF
>few|TRBJ2-3|TRBV5-1|TRBD2
CASSLVSGRTDTQYF
>NA|TRBJ2-3|TRBV7-3|NA
CASSLKPGAQDTQYF
>NA|TRBJ1-1|TRBV5-1|NA
CASSSGPTNTEAFF
>many|TRBJ1-1|TRBV20-1|NA
CSARGRPNTEAFF
>NA|TRBJ1-1|TRBV7-3|NA
CASSLGPGNAEAFF
>few|TRBJ2-2|TRBV6-2/TRBV6-3|NA
CASSYSAANTGELFF
>NA|TRBJ2-3|TRBV28|NA
CASTGHPTDTQYF
>few|TRBJ1-1|TRBV5-1|TRBD1
CASSVRTGSAEAFF
>few|TRBJ1-6|TRBV5-5|TRBD1
CASSQRAGQQNSPLHF
>few|TRBJ2-1|TRBV12-3/TRBV12-4|NA
CASGNLLGNEQFF
>NA|TRBJ1-5|TRBV12-3/TRBV12-4|TRBD1
CASSSTGENQPQHF
>few|TRBJ2-1|TRBV25-1|NA
CASSEPSGMYNEQFF
>NA|TRBJ1-3|TRBV7-9|NA
CASSSGTRKKSGNTIYF
>few|TRBJ2-1|TRBV28|TRBD2
CASSLRAGGSYNEQFF